The sequence of this T cell receptor beta chain was determined in a study of T cell responses to AZD1222 COVID-19 vaccine. Both about-4-week and about-12-week second-dose recipients were combined. Sequencing used immunoSEQ multiplex PCR; TCRdb keeps in-frame clones, though not all of them. This table has around 81,000 clones, approximately 90% appearing once. Study-wide results and caveats: Researchers report vaccine-associated CD4 TCRs spanning spike, with dominance at 160-218 and 743-854. No day 14 peak samples; only post-peak repertoires were characterized. Elevations in Spike-specific TCR breadth and depth followed administration of two AZD1222 doses.

Concerning this clone: Its target is not known.

The V and J ends lost 0 bases and 3 bases respectively, with 5 bases between them. The CDR3 totals 13 residues. In germline, CDR1 is LGHDT, CDR2 YNNKEL (reference sequence). The clonotype originates from an adult who received the AZD1222 COVID-19 vaccine. Sample: peripheral blood, taken 28 days after the second AZD1222 dose. The gene calls are TRBV3-1 (or the pseudogene TRBV3-2) and TRBJ1-2; unclear D gene. CDR3 nucleotide sequence: TGTGCCAGCAGCCAAGATAGCTACTATGGCTACACCTTC. Protein sequence: CASSQDSYYGYTF.